The rows below give T cell receptor beta chains drawn from one sample of a study of CD8+ T cells in alopecia areata. The method was immunoSEQ multiplex PCR; TCRdb's version includes in-frame clones alone and lacks a portion of them. The data hold about 200,000 clones, with 50% to 60% observed a single time. The sequences come from CD4+ T cells sorted from blood, collected at week 0. The receptors were gathered from a human donor with alopecia areata. Both conserved end residues are part of each CDR3.

V gene,J gene,CDR3 protein
TRBV5-1,TRBJ1-2,CASPGTGSYGYTF
TRBV5-1,TRBJ2-7,CASSLVGSGEQYF
TRBV27,TRBJ1-2,CATGSLYYGYTF
TRBV25-1,TRBJ2-3,CASTPAALDGPDTQYF
TRBV29-1,TRBJ2-1,CSVAASGNSYNEQFF
TRBV4-2,TRBJ2-5,CASSQGAAQYF
TRBV30,TRBJ1-1,CAWSANRAAYEAFF
TRBV6-5,TRBJ2-6,CASSYAPTGANVLTF
TRBV5-6,TRBJ2-4,CASSSPGLAGNIQYF
TRBV7-6,TRBJ1-1,CASSLSSLGGTEAFF
TRBV5-6,TRBJ2-5,CASSSWGLAGVRETQYF
TRBV7-9,TRBJ2-7,CASSRSGTNYEQYF
TRBV25-1,TRBJ1-6,CASSRDIGSPLHF
TRBV23-1,TRBJ2-7,CASSPPDRPSYEQYF
TRBV27,TRBJ2-1,CASRKGQGANEQFF
TRBV14,TRBJ2-4,CASSQAQGRIGNIQYF
TRBV4-1,TRBJ1-5,CASSPEGGNQPQHF
TRBV7-2,TRBJ1-2,CASSPGINNYGYTF
TRBV5-4,TRBJ1-2,CASREDSVYTF
TRBV30,TRBJ2-6,CAWKRIPGANVLTF
TRBV10-2,TRBJ2-7,CASSQNYEQYF
TRBV19,TRBJ1-2,CASSAGQGYGYTF
TRBV5-1,TRBJ1-4,CASSLGGRGREKLFF
TRBV29-1,TRBJ2-3,CSVGYRGMTDTQYF